The present TCR beta chain was sequenced within a study of blood T cell repertoires in COVID-19. Across the study: Samples representing acute and convalescent COVID-19 were sourced from the United States, Italy and Spain. PBMCs, B-cell-depleted T cells, or T cells provided the cDNA or gDNA that made up the material.

There are 15 residues in the CDR3. The V gene's germline CDR1 is ENHRY and CDR2 SYGVKD. The V segment lost 6 bases and the J segment 3 bases; nucleotides outside the gene matches: 7. This clone has just one count. Per the authors' pipeline: Estimation of nucleated cell counts relied on the amplification of reference gene primers. Profiled with immunoSEQ multiplex PCR; TCRdb holds only in-frame clones, not every one. D and trimming come from the DNA, and the V and J calls and clone size come from that table. This sample yields around 30,000 clones, of which around 77% are seen a single time; around 16% belongs to the top ten.

Sequences were obtained from peripheral blood. The V and J genes are TRBV10-3 and TRBJ1-4; the match to TRBD1 covers 7 bases. This sequence originates from a human donor in a cohort sampled during active COVID-19. This chain's CDR3 is CAISVQGPPNEKLFF. In DNA, the CDR3 is TGTGCCATCAGCGTACAGGGGCCGCCTAATGAAAAACTGTTTTTT.